Listed below are T cell receptor beta chains from one sample, sequenced in a study of T cell repertoires in cytomegalovirus infection. TCRdb reprocessed the reads with MiXCR, giving one entry per CDR3 protein. The data show 740,000 or so distinct CDR3 sequences, with approximately 40% seen just once and under 3% held by the top ten. The specimen was PBMCs. These receptor sequences come from a human donor in good health (CMV status not recorded). Some clones in this sample may be carry-over from other donors' samples. The CDR3 runs from the conserved cysteine through the conserved F or W. D genes are given only for firm matches. Size tells how often a clone was seen (once, few, many) or the class of an expanded clone, and some rows leave it out.

j_call v_call d_call clone_size cdr3_aa cdr3_nt
TRBJ2-7 TRBV20-1 - - CSAYRDVDEQYF TGCAGTGCCTATCGCGACGTGGACGAGCAGTACTTC
TRBJ1-2 TRBV4-1 TRBD1 - CASSQAGGTGYTF TGCGCCAGCAGCCAAGCAGGGGGCACGGGCTACACCTTC
TRBJ1-1 TRBV28 TRBD1 few CASTIQGRTEAFF TGTGCCAGCACCATACAGGGGAGAACTGAAGCTTTCTTT
TRBJ1-2 TRBV7-2 - - CASSETRNYGYTF TGTGCCAGCAGCGAAACCCGGAACTATGGCTACACCTTC
TRBJ2-1 TRBV12-3/TRBV12-4 TRBD2 few CASSLSGRASEQFF TGTGCCAGCAGTTTAAGCGGGAGGGCCTCTGAGCAGTTCTTC
TRBJ2-3 TRBV20-1 TRBD1 - CSADRGGRDTQYF TGCAGTGCGGACAGGGGAGGAAGAGATACGCAGTATTTT
TRBJ1-3 TRBV7-8 TRBD1 few CASSLGGVPGQLPGNSGNTIYF TGTGCCAGCAGCCTAGGGGGCGTGCCCGGACAGCTACCCGGGAACTCTGGAAACACCATATATTTT
TRBJ1-5 TRBV11-2 TRBD1 few CASSLGAGGIQPQHF TGTGCCAGCAGCTTAGGGGCAGGGGGTATTCAGCCCCAGCATTTT
TRBJ1-6 TRBV6-6 - few CASSYEDNSPLHF TGTGCCAGCAGTTACGAGGATAATTCACCCCTCCACTTT
TRBJ2-7 TRBV28 TRBD1 many CASSLGDRRSYEQYF TGTGCCAGCAGTTTGGGGGACAGGCGCTCCTACGAGCAGTACTTC
TRBJ2-3 TRBV28 TRBD1 - CASSKIPGQVQDTQYF TGTGCCAGCAGTAAGATTCCGGGACAGGTGCAAGATACGCAGTATTTT
TRBJ2-1 TRBV19 TRBD2 few CASHSGSMTF TGTGCCAGCCATAGCGGGAGTATGACCTTC
TRBJ2-2 TRBV5-1 - - CASSLAVPWELFF TGCGCCAGCAGCTTGGCGGTCCCCTGGGAGCTGTTTTTT
TRBJ1-2 TRBV10-3 - many CAISREVNGYTF TGTGCCATCAGCCGGGAAGTTAATGGCTACACCTTC
TRBJ2-3 TRBV11-2 TRBD1 - CASSDRGRSDTQYF TGTGCCAGCAGCGACAGGGGGCGTTCAGATACGCAGTATTTT
TRBJ1-1 TRBV11-2 - many CASSLWQMNTEAFF TGTGCCAGCAGCTTATGGCAGATGAACACTGAAGCTTTCTTT
TRBJ2-7 TRBV6-5 - few CASSYFRTAYEQYF TGTGCCAGCAGTTATTTCCGGACAGCCTACGAGCAGTACTTC
TRBJ2-3 TRBV3-1 TRBD2 - CASSPRTSGTEDTQYF TGTGCCAGCAGCCCCCGGACTAGCGGGACGGAAGATACGCAGTATTTT
TRBJ2-7 TRBV5-1 TRBD1 - CASSRIGQGANEQYF TGCGCCAGCAGCCGTATAGGACAGGGGGCTAACGAGCAGTACTTC
TRBJ1-4 TRBV5-1 TRBD1 - CASSATGGSEKLFF TGCGCCAGCAGCGCCACAGGGGGCAGTGAAAAACTGTTTTTT
TRBJ1-2 TRBV12-3/TRBV12-4 TRBD1 - CASSLVQGGWGYTF TGTGCCAGCAGTTTAGTTCAAGGGGGCTGGGGCTACACCTTC
TRBJ1-4 TRBV28 - - CASSLSRRVGGDEKLFF TGTGCCAGCAGTTTATCACGGCGGGTGGGAGGAGATGAAAAACTGTTTTTT
TRBJ1-4 TRBV12-3/TRBV12-4 TRBD1 - CASSYTGGGEKLFF TGTGCCAGCAGCTATACAGGGGGCGGTGAAAAACTGTTTTTT
TRBJ1-1 TRBV7-2 - many CASSWTGGVLVTEAFF TGTGCCAGCAGCTGGACCGGCGGGGTTTTGGTCACTGAAGCTTTCTTT